The clone carrying this T cell receptor beta chain occurred a few times. What it recognizes is unknown. These data come from a study of CD4 T cell repertoires in COVID-19. Background on the study: Relabeled CFSE-low cells, IL-2-expanded for ten to eleven days, met spikes from other coronaviruses. Whole-study findings and limits: Between roughly 6.5 and 27% of SARS-CoV-2 clonotypes also appeared in SARS-CoV and/or HKU1 spike cultures. Two or all three memory subsets shared several highly expanded SARS-CoV-2-reactive clonotypes.

The memory T cells were sequenced right after ex vivo isolation, without culture. Germline loops: CDR1 MNHNS, CDR2 SASEGT. V shed 4 bases, J shed 0 bases, and the junction held 0 bases outside the gene matches. This CDR3 comprises 16 residues. Clones were read by immunoSEQ multiplex PCR, and TCRdb kept only the in-frame ones, dropping some. Among approximately 75,000 clones listed, roughly 80% were seen once. The chain combines TRBV6-1 with TRBJ2-6, with 10 bases matching TRBD2. This TCR derives from a human donor who had COVID-19. This specimen consisted of CD4+ T cells from peripheral blood, obtained after recovery from COVID-19. CDR3 DNA sequence: TGTGCCAGCAGTGGACTAGCGGGCTCTGGGGCCAACGTCCTGACTTTC. It codes for CASSGLAGSGANVLTF.